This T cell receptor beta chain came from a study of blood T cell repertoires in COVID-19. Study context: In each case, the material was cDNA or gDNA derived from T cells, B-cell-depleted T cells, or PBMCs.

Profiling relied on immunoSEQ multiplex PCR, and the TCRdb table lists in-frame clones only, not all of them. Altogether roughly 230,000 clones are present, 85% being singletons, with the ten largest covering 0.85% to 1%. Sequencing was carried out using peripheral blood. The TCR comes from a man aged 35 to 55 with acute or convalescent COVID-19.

The DNA for the CDR3 is TGTGCCAGCAGTTCAGATTCGAACACCGGGGAGCTGTTTTTT. It encodes CASSSDSNTGELFF. This rearrangement joins TRBV28 to TRBJ2-2; D uncertain. V was shortened by 4 bases and J by 0 bases, with 6 bases between the two germline ends. The CDR3 has 14 amino acids. CDR1 is MDHEN, CDR2 SYDVKM, per germline.